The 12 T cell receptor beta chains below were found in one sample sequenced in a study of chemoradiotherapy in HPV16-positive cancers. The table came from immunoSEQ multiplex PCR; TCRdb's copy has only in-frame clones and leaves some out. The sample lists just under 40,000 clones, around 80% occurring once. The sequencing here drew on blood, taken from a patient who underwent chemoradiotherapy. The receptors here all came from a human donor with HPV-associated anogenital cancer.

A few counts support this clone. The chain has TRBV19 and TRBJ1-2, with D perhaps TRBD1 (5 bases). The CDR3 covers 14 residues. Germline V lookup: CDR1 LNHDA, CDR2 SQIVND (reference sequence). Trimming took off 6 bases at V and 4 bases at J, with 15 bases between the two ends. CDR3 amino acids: CASRKGQDLYGYTF. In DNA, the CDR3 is TGTGCCAGTAGGAAGGGGCAGGACCTCTATGGCTACACCTTC.

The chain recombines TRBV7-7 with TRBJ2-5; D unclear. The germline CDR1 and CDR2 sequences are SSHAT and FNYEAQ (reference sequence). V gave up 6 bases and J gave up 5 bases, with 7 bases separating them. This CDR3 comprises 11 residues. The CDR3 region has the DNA TGTGCCAGCAGTGATGGGGAGACCCAGTACTTC. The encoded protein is CASSDGETQYF. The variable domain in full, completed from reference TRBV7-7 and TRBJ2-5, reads GAGVSQSPRYKVTKRGQDVTLRCDPISSHATLYWYQQALGQGPEFLTYFNYEAQPDKSGLPSDRFSAERPEGSISTLTIQRTEQRDSAMYRCASSDGETQYFGPGTRLLVL.

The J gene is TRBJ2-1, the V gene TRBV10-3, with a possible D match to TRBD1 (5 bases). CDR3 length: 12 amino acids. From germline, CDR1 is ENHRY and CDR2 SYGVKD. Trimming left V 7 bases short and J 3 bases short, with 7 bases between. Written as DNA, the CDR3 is TGTGCCATCAACACAGGCTACAATGAGCAGTTCTTC. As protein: CAINTGYNEQFF.

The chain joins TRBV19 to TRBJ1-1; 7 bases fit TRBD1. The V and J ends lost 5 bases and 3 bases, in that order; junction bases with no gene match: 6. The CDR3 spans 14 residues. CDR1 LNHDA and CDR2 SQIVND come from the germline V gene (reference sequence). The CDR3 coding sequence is TGTGCCAGTAGTCCAGGACAGGAGTACACTGAAGCTTTCTTT. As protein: CASSPGQEYTEAFF.

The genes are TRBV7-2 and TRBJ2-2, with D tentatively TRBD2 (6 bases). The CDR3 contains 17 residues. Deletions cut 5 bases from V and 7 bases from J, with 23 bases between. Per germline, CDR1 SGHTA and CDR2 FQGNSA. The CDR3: CASSRDSLQAMGGELFF. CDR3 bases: TGTGCCAGCAGCCGGGACTCCCTCCAGGCAATGGGCGGGGAGCTGTTTTTT.

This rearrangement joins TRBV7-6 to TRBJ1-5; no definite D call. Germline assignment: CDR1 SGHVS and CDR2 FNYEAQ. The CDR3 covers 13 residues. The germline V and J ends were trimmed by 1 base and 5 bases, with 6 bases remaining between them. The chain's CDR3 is CASSLGVYQPQHF. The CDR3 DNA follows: TGTGCCAGCAGCTTAGGGGTTTATCAGCCCCAGCATTTT.

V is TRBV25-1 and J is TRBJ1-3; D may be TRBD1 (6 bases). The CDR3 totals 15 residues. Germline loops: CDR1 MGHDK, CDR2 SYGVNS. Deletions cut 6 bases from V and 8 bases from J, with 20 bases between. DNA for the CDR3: TGTGCCAGCAGGGCTCAGGGGTTTAATTCAGACACCATATATTTT. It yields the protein CASRAQGFNSDTIYF. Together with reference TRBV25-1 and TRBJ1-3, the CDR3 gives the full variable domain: EADIYQTPRYLVIGTGKKITLECSQTMGHDKMYWYQQDPGMELHLIHYSYGVNSTEKGDLSSESTVSRIRTEHFPLTLESARPSHTSQYLCASRAQGFNSDTIYFGEGSWLTVV.

CDR3: CASSIGRAGSDTQYF. Here the CDR3 DNA reads TGTGCCAGCAGCATCGGAAGGGCTGGTTCAGATACGCAGTATTTT. The rearrangement uses TRBV7-2 and TRBJ2-3, with D hard to call. Germline loops: CDR1 SGHTA, CDR2 FQGNSA. The V end was cut by 5 bases, the J end by 4 bases, with 16 bases between. The CDR3 covers 15 residues.

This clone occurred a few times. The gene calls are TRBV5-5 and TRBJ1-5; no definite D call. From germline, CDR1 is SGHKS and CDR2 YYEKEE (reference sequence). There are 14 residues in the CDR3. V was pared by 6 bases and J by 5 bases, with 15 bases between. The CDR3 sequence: CASTRGLSDQPQHF. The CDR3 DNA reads TGTGCCAGCACCAGAGGCCTAAGCGATCAGCCCCAGCATTTT.

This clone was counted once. This CDR3 is CASSYGPAWDDEQFF. Here the CDR3 DNA reads TGTGCCAGCAGTTACGGCCCTGCTTGGGACGATGAGCAGTTCTTC. This chain uses TRBV6-6 with TRBJ2-1; D is perhaps TRBD1 or TRBD2 (5 bases each). The CDR3 has 15 amino acids. CDR1 is MNHNY, CDR2 SVGAGI, per germline (reference sequence). V dropped 2 bases and J dropped 8 bases, with 16 bases sitting between them.

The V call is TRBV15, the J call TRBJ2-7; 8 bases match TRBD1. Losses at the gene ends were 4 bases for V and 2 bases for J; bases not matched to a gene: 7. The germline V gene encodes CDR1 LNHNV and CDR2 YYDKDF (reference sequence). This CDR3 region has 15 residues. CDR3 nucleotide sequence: TGTGCCACCAGCACCCGGCGGACAGGGACCTACGAGCAGTACTTC. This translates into CATSTRRTGTYEQYF.

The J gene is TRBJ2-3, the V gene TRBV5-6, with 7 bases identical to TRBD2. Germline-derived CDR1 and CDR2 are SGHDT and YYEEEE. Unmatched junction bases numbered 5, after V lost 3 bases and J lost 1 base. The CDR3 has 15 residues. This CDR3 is CASSWGGSRTDTQYF. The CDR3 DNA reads TGTGCCAGCAGCTGGGGGGGGTCCCGCACAGATACGCAGTATTTT.